This TCR beta chain is from a study of shared clonotypes between healthy human individuals. The protocol was immunoSEQ multiplex PCR, while the TCRdb copy is restricted to in-frame clones and leaves out a portion. The sample lists millions of clones; approximately 92% were seen once. V lost 5 bases to trimming and J lost 5 bases; unmatched junction nucleotides: 6. CDR3 length: 15 residues. The germline V gene encodes CDR1 SEHNR and CDR2 FQNEAQ (reference sequence). Material: naive CD4+ T cells sorted from blood. Sample subset: CD45RA+ positively selected. V is TRBV7-9 and J is TRBJ1-4, with 9 bases that match TRBD1. The clonotype originates from a young man in good health. The CDR3 here is CASSPGQGRNEKLFF. Here the CDR3 DNA reads TGTGCCAGCAGCCCGGGACAGGGTAGGAATGAAAAACTGTTTTTT.